The 3 T cell receptor beta chains in this list originate from one sample, sequenced in a study of blood T cell repertoires in COVID-19. Some clones are missing from TCRdb's copy, which holds only in-frame ones; the method was immunoSEQ multiplex PCR. Counted here are 200,000 or so clones, roughly 89% occurring once; the ten biggest clones make up about 2.1%. Specimen: PBMCs or T cells enriched from blood (not recorded which). Source of these receptors: a woman in her 40s with acute COVID-19.

The rearrangement links TRBV10-1 to TRBJ2-5, with 8 bases fitting TRBD1. This CDR3 region has 14 residues. Losses at the gene ends were 3 bases for V and 5 bases for J; bases not matched to a gene: 5. Per the germline V gene, CDR1 is WNHNN and CDR2 is SYGVQD (reference sequence). CDR3: CASSEAQGAETQYF. CDR3 coding DNA: TGCGCCAGCAGTGAAGCGCAGGGGGCCGAGACCCAGTACTTC.

The chain recombines TRBV19 with TRBJ2-1; D not resolved. Germline CDR1 is LNHDA and CDR2 is SQIVND (reference sequence). The V end was cut by 1 base, the J end by 0 bases, with 10 bases between. The CDR3 spans 16 residues. The CDR3 nucleotides are TGTGCCAGTAGTATAGGATGGGCCGGCTCCTACAATGAGCAGTTCTTC. Its translation: CASSIGWAGSYNEQFF.

The chain has TRBV30 and TRBJ2-7, with D possibly being TRBD2 (6 bases). The germline V gene encodes CDR1 GTSNPN and CDR2 SVGIG (reference sequence). The CDR3 runs 13 residues. V was cut by 2 bases and J by 3 bases, with 11 bases left in between. In DNA, the CDR3 is TGTGCCTGGAGTCATAGTAGCGGCTACGAGCAGTACTTC. It translates to CAWSHSSGYEQYF.